Many counts were recorded for the clone carrying this T cell receptor (beta chain). The target antigen is unknown. TCRdb reprocessed the reads with MiXCR, giving one entry per CDR3 protein. The sample includes 300,000 or so distinct CDR3 sequences, around 25% seen only once; the top ten take roughly 13%. The record originates from a study of T cell repertoires in cytomegalovirus infection. Study-level background: Researchers turned to recently identified HLA-C-restricted CMV epitopes as well as well-studied HLA-B-restricted ones. Public TCR beta signatures were indicative of both CMV infection and a matching HLA type. Overall study findings and caveats: Cumulative frequency (of public TCR beta family members) identified carriers of CMV plus the relevant HLA. Dominating the ex vivo response were TCR beta clonotypes that were CMV-specific and HLA-C-restricted.

The V and J ends lost 6 bases and 5 bases, in that order; junction bases with no gene match: 6. This CDR3 has 13 residues. Germline V lookup: CDR1 SGHTA, CDR2 FQGNSA. This clonotype was sampled from a human donor in good health (CMV status not recorded). Some clones in this sample may be carry-over from other donors' samples. Sequencing used cultured PBMCs, obtained from culture after CMV antigen stimulation. The chain combines TRBV7-2 with TRBJ2-7, with TRBD1 matching 8 bases. The CDR3 region is CASSYGTGDEQYF. In nucleotides, the CDR3 is TGTGCCAGCAGTTATGGGACAGGCGACGAGCAGTACTTC.